The entry that follows covers one T cell receptor beta chain sequence. Trimming left V 3 bases short and J 8 bases short, with 14 bases between. This CDR3 has 14 amino acids. The V gene's germline CDR1 is SGDLS and CDR2 YYNGEE. The data were taken from a study of blood T cell repertoires in COVID-19. The assay was immunoSEQ multiplex PCR, and TCRdb's table has in-frame clones only and misses some. In the table there are roughly 100,000 clones, about 86% of which are singletons. Sequenced input: peripheral blood. The chain is built from TRBV9 and TRBJ1-4; a weak D match, TRBD1 (6 bases). This TCR came from a human donor in a cohort sampled during active COVID-19. In nucleotides, the CDR3 is TGTGCCAGCAGCGGCAGGGGTGGTGTAGAAAAACTGTTTTTT. It specifies CASSGRGGVEKLFF.